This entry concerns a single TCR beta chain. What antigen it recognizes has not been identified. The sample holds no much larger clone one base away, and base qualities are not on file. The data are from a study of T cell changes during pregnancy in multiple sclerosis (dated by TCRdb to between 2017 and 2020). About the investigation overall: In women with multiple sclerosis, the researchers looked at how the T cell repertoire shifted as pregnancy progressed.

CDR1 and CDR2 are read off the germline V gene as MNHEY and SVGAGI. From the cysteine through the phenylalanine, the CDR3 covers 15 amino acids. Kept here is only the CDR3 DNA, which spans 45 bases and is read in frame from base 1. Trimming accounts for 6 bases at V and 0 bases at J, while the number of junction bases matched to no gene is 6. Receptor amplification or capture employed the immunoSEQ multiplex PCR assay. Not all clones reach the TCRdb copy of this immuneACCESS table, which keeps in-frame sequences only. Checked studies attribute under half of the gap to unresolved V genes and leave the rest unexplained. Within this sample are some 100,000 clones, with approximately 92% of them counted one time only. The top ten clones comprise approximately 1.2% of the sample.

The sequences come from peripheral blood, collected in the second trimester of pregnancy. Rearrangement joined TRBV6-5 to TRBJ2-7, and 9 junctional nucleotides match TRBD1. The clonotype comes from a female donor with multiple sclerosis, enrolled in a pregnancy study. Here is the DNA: TGTGCCAGCAGGGGGCCGGGACAGGGCTCCTACGAGCAGTACTTC. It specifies CASRGPGQGSYEQYF.